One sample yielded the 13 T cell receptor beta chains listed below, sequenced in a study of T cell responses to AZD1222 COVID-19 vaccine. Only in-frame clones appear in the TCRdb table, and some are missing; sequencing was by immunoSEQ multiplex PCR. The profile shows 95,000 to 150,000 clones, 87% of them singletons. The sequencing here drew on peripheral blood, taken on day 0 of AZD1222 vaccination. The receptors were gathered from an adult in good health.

In DNA, the CDR3 is TGCGCCAGCAGTGAGGGCAGGGGGAACACTGAAGCTTTCTTT. Residues: CASSEGRGNTEAFF. The chain carries TRBV10-1 and TRBJ1-1; the D gene is possibly TRBD1 (6 bases). Trimming removed 2 bases from V and 1 base from J, with 8 bases in between. The CDR3 is 14 residues long. CDR1 and CDR2 from the germline V gene are WNHNN and SYGVQD (reference sequence).

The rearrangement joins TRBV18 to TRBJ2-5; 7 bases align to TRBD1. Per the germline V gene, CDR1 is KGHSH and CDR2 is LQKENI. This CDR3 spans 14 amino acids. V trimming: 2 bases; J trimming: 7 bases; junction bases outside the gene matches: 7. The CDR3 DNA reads TGTGCCAGCTCACCAACTGACAGGGAAGGGACCCAGTACTTC. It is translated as CASSPTDREGTQYF. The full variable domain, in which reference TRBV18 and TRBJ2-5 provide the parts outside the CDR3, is NAGVMQNPRHLVRRRGQEARLRCSPMKGHSHVYWYRQLPEEGLKFMVYLQKENIIDESGMPKERFSAEFPKEGPSILRIQQVVRGDSAAYFCASSPTDREGTQYFGPGTRLLVL.

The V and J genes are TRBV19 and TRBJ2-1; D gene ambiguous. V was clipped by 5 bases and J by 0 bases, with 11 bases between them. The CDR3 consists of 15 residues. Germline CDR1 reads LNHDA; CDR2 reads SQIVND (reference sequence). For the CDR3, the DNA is TGTGCCAGTAGTCCAAGGATTGGCTCCTACAATGAGCAGTTCTTC. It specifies CASSPRIGSYNEQFF.

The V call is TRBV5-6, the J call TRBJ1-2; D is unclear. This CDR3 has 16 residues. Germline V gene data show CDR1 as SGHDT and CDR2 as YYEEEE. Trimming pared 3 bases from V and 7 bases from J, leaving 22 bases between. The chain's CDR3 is CASSSSFRSPGSGYTF. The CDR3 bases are TGTGCCAGCAGCTCATCATTCAGGTCCCCCGGGAGTGGCTACACCTTC.

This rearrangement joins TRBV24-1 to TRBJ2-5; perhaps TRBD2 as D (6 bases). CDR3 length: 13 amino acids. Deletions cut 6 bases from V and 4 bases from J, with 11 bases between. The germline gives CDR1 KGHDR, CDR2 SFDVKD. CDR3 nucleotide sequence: TGTGCCACCAGTTGGGGGGTAGGAGAGACCCAGTACTTC. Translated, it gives CATSWGVGETQYF.

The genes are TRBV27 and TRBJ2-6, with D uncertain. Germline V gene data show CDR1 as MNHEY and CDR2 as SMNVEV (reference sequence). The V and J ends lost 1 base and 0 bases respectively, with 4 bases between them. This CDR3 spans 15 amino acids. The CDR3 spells CASSLYVSGANVLTF. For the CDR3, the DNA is TGTGCCAGCAGTTTATACGTCTCTGGGGCCAACGTCCTGACTTTC. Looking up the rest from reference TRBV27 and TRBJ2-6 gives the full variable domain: EAQVTQNPRYLITVTGKKLTVTCSQNMNHEYMSWYRQDPGLGLRQIYYSMNVEVTDKGDVPEGYKVSRKEKRNFPLILESPSPNQTSLYFCASSLYVSGANVLTFGAGSRLTVL.

CDR3 in amino acids: CAWSGESGELFF. In DNA form, the CDR3 reads TGTGCCTGGAGTGGAGAGTCCGGGGAGCTGTTTTTT. V is TRBV30 and J is TRBJ2-2; D is ambiguous. With 1 base removed from V and 6 bases from J, the gap between germline ends came to 6 bases. CDR1 GTSNPN and CDR2 SVGIG come from the germline V gene (reference sequence). CDR3 length: 12 amino acids.

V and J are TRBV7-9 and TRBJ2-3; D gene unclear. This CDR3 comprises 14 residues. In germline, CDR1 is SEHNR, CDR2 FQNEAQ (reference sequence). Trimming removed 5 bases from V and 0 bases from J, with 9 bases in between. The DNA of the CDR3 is TGTGCCAGCAGCCTGTCCGGCAGCACAGATACGCAGTATTTT. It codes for CASSLSGSTDTQYF. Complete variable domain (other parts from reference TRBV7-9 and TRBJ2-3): DTGVSQNPRHKITKRGQNVTFRCDPISEHNRLYWYRQTLGQGPEFLTYFQNEAQLEKSRLLSDRFSAERPKGSFSTLEIQRTEQGDSAMYLCASSLSGSTDTQYFGPGTRLTVL.

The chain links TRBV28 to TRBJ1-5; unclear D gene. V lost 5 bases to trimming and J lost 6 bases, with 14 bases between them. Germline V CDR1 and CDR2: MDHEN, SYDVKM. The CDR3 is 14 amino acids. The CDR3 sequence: CASSPPEGRQPQHF. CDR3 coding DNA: TGTGCCAGCAGTCCGCCGGAAGGGCGTCAGCCCCAGCATTTT.

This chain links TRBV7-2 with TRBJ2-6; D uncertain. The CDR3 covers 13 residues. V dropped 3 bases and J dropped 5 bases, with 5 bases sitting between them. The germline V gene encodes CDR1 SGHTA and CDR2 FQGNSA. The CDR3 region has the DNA TGTGCCAGCAGCTTGAGCTGGGCCAACGTCCTGACTTTC. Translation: CASSLSWANVLTF.

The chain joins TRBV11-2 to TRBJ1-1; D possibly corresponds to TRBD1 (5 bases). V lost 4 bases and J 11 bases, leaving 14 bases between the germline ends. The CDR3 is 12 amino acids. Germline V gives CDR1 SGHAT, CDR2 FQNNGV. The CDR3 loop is CASSWGRAGAFF. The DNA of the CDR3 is TGTGCCAGCAGCTGGGGACGGGCTGGGGCTTTCTTT. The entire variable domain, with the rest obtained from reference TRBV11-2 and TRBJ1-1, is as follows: EAGVAQSPRYKIIEKRQSVAFWCNPISGHATLYWYQQILGQGPKLLIQFQNNGVVDDSQLPKDRFSAERLKGVDSTLKIQPAKLEDSAVYLCASSWGRAGAFFGQGTRLTVV.

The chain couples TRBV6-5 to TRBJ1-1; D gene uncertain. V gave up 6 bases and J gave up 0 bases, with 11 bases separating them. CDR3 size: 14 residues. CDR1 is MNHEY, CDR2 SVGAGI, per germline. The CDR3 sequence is CASRSTRVNTEAFF. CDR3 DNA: TGTGCCAGCAGATCGACACGAGTGAACACTGAAGCTTTCTTT.

CDR3 sequence (DNA): TGTGCCAGCAGCCAAAGGGGCCTAAACTATGGCTACACCTTC. Translation: CASSQRGLNYGYTF. The chain links TRBV3-1 (or the pseudogene TRBV3-2) to TRBJ1-2; D possibly corresponds to TRBD1 (5 bases). This CDR3 is 14 amino acids long. V was trimmed by 2 bases and J by 2 bases, leaving 9 bases between them. Germline CDR1 LGHDT, CDR2 YNNKEL (reference sequence).